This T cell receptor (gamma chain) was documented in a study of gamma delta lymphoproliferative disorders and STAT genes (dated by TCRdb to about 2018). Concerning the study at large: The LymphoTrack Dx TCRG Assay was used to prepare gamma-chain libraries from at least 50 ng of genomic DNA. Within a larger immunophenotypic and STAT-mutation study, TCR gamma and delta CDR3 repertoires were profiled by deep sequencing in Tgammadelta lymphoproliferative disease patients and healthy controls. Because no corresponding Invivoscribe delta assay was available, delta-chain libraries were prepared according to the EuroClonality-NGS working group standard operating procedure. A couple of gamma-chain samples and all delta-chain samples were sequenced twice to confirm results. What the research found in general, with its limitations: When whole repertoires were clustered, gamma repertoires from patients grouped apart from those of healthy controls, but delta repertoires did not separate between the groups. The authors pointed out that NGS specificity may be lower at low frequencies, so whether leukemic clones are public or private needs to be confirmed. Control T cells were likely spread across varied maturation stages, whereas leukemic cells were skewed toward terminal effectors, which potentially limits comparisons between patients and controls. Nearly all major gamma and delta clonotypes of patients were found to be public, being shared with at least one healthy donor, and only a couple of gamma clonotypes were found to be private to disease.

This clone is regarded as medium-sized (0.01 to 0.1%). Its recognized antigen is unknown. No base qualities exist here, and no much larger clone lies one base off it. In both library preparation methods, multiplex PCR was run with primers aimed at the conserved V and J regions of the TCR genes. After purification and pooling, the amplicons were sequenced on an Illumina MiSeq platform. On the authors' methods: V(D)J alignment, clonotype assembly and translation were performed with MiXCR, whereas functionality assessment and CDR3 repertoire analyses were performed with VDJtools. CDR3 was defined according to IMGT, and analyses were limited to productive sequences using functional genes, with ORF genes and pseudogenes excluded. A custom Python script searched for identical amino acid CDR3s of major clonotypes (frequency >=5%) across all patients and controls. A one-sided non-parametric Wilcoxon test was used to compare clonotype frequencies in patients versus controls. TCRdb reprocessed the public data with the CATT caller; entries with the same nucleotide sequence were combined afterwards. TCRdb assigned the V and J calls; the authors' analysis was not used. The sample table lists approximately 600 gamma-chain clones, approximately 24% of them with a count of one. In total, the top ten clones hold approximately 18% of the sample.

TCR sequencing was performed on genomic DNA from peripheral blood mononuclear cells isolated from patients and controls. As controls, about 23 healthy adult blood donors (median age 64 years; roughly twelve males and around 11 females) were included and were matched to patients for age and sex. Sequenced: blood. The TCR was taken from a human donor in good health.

The nucleotides are TGTGCCACCTGGGACGAGGGCAGGGGGTATAAGAAACTCTTT. This gives the protein CATWDEGRGYKKLF. The chain employs TRGV2 and TRGJ1 or TRGJ2. The J gene is absent in TCRdb and was assigned here via DNA matching to germline. Spanning cysteine to phenylalanine, the CDR3 consists of 14 amino acids. Just the 42-base CDR3 DNA is kept, in frame starting at base 1. The CDR1 and CDR2 encoded by the germline V gene are EGSNGY and YDSYNSKV. Ends trimmed: V by 2 bases, J by 7 bases; bases unmatched to a gene: 11.